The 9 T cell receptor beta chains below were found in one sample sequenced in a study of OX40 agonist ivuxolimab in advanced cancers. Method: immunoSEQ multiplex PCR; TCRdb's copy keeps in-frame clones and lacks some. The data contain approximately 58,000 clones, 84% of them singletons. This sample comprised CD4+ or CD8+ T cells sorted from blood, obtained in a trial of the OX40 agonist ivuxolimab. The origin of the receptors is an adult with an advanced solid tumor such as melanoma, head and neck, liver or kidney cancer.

CDR3 sequence reads: CASSQDRPGQGLDGGEKLFF. The DNA of the CDR3 is TGTGCCAGCAGCCAAGATAGACCGGGACAGGGGCTAGACGGAGGTGAAAAACTGTTTTTT. The J gene is TRBJ1-4, the V gene TRBV4-2; 10 bases map to TRBD1. CDR3 size: 20 residues. J lost 7 bases, V lost 0 bases, and 17 bases had no gene match. CDR1 is LGHNA, CDR2 YNFKEQ, per germline.

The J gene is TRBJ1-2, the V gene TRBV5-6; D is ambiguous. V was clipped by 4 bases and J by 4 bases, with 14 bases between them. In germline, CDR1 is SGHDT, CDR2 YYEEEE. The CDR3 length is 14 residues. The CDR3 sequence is CASSRPGGSYGYTF. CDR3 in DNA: TGTGCCAGCAGCCGGCCGGGAGGGAGCTATGGCTACACCTTC.

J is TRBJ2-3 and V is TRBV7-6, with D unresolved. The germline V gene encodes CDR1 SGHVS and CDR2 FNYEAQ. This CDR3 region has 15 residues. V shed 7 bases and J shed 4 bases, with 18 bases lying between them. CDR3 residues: CASTLNPHPSDTQYF. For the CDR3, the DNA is TGTGCCAGCACCCTGAATCCTCATCCTTCAGATACGCAGTATTTT.

This CDR3 reads CASSRTSGSQETQYF. The CDR3 DNA sequence: TGTGCCAGCAGCCGGACTAGCGGGAGTCAAGAGACCCAGTACTTC. V gene TRBV11-1 combines with J gene TRBJ2-5, with 13 bases lining up with TRBD2. The CDR3 is made up of 15 amino acids. The germline V gene has CDR1 SGHAT and CDR2 FQDESV (reference sequence). V lost 5 bases, J lost 2 bases, and 2 bases stayed unmatched.

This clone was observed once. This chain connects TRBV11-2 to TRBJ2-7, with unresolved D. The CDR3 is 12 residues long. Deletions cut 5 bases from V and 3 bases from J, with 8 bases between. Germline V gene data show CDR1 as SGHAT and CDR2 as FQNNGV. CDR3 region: CASSLQYYEQYF. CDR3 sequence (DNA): TGTGCCAGCAGCCTCCAATACTACGAGCAGTACTTC.

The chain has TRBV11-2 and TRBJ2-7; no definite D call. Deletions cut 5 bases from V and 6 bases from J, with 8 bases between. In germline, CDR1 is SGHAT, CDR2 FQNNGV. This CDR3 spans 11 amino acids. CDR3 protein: CASSQWPEQYF. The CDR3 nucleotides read TGTGCCAGCAGCCAGTGGCCCGAGCAGTACTTC.

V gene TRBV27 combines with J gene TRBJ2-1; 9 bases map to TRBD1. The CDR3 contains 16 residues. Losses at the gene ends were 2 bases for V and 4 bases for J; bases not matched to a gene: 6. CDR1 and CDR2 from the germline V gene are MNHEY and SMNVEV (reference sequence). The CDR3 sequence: CASSLMGQGLYNEQFF. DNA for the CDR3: TGTGCCAGCAGTTTAATGGGACAGGGCCTGTACAATGAGCAGTTCTTC.

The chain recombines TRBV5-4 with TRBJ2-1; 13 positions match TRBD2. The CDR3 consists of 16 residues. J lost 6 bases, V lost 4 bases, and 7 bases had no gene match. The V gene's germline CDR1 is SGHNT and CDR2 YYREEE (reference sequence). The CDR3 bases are TGTGCCAGCAGCATGCCCCGACTAGCGGGGGGCAATGAGCAGTTCTTC. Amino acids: CASSMPRLAGGNEQFF.

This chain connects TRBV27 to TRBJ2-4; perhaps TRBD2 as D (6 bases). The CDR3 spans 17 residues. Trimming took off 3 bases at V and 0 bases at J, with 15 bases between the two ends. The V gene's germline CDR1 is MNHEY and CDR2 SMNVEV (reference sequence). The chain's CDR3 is CASSLGPRRGAKNIQYF. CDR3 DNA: TGTGCCAGCAGTTTGGGTCCCCGGCGGGGAGCCAAAAACATTCAGTACTTC.